This TCR beta chain was found in a study of T cells in women clearing cervical HPV infection. Study summary: Case blood drawn at lesion detection; control blood after infection cleared. For cases, blood was sampled a median about 140 days after lesion detection, interquartile range roughly 90 to 230 days.

TCR beta CDR3 amplified by multiplex PCR from approximately 1,200 ng genomic DNA. The table came from immunoSEQ multiplex PCR; TCRdb's copy has only in-frame clones and leaves some out. The record lists under 40,000 clones, of which the ten most abundant hold roughly 6.8%. Study-wide findings and caveats: CIN3+ cases had significantly higher TCR repertoire richness than controls, but evenness did not differ.

Concerning this clone itself: As yet, its antigen is unknown.

This TCR derives from a woman aged 18-69 years with a cervical HPV16 infection that either progressed to CIN3+ or cleared (not recorded which). The specimen sequenced was blood buffy coat.

The CDR3 loop reads CASSTRTGVYGYTF. Incomplete CDR3 DNA: TGTGCCAGCAGCACCAGGACAGGAGTCTATGGC. The V and J genes are TRBV2 and TRBJ1-2; 7 nucleotides agree with TRBD1. The read ends 3 residues shy of where the CDR3 ends; the end is completed using the germline J gene. In germline, CDR1 is SNHLY, CDR2 FYNNEI. Losses at the gene ends were 6 bases for V and 4 bases for J; bases not matched to a gene: 8. This CDR3 is 14 amino acids long.